Presented here are 6 T cell receptor beta chains from one specimen sequenced in a study of beta chain features in type 1 diabetes. TCRB transcripts that were expressed got sequenced, as all of the isolated RNA had been reverse transcribed. The assay was immunoSEQ multiplex PCR, and TCRdb's table has in-frame clones only and misses some. Among about 700,000 clones listed, 13% were seen once. Regarding the study as a whole: In every one of the four CD4+ subsets, TCRB CDR3s were moderately but significantly shorter in Type 1 diabetes patients.

No antigen is known for these receptors. The material sequenced was naive CD4+ T cells from blood. The receptors originated from a man aged 18 to 29 with type 1 diabetes.

The chain combines TRBV21-1 with TRBJ2-6. TRBV21-1 is shown as a pseudogene. This CDR3 region has 12 residues. In DNA form, the CDR3 reads TGTGCGAGAAGGGCCGGGGCCAACGTCCTGACTTTC. Translated: CARRAGANVLTF.

The chain joins TRBV23-1 to TRBJ2-3; 7 bases map to TRBD2. Being an ORF, TRBV23-1 has a function that is uncertain. Losses at the gene ends were 0 bases for V and 4 bases for J; bases not matched to a gene: 4. The length of the CDR3 is 15 residues. The CDR3 spells CASSQSRGGADTQYF. For the CDR3, the DNA is TGCGCCAGCAGTCAATCAAGGGGAGGGGCAGATACGCAGTATTTT.

This clone was picked up a small number of times. The DNA of the CDR3 is TGTGCCAGCCGGGGGGCTGGGCAGTTGAACACTGAAGCTTTCTTT. It encodes CASRGAGQLNTEAFF. The rearrangement joins TRBV19 to TRBJ1-1; D perhaps matches TRBD1 (6 bases). CDR3 length: 15 residues. The germline V gene encodes CDR1 LNHDA and CDR2 SQIVND (reference sequence). The V end lost 9 bases, the J end lost 0 bases, and 17 bases lay between the germline ends.

The J gene is TRBJ2-1, the V gene TRBV13, with TRBD1 matching over 8 bases. Trimming cost V 7 bases and J 10 bases; bases outside gene matches: 12. CDR3 length: 14 residues. From germline, CDR1 is PRHDT and CDR2 FYEKMQ (reference sequence). CDR3 nucleotides: TGTGCCAGCACTCTGAGGACAGGGAAAGCGGAGCAGTTCTTC. Its translation is CASTLRTGKAEQFF.

V and J are TRBV5-1 and TRBJ2-6, with D possibly matching TRBD2 (6 bases). This CDR3 comprises 16 residues. The V and J ends lost 5 bases and 2 bases respectively, with 14 bases between them. The germline V gene has CDR1 SGHRS and CDR2 YFSETQ. The DNA of the CDR3 is TGCGCCAGCAGTCGTGAAGGAGGGGCTGGGGCCAACGTCCTGACTTTC. This sequence encodes CASSREGGAGANVLTF.

The J gene is TRBJ1-2, the V gene TRBV5-6; D might be TRBD1 (6 bases). The V end was cut by 0 bases, the J end by 2 bases, with 8 bases between. The CDR3 is 14 amino acids. Per germline, CDR1 SGHDT and CDR2 YYEEEE. CDR3 in DNA: TGTGCCAGCAGCTTGGAGAGGGGGAACTATGGCTACACCTTC. It encodes CASSLERGNYGYTF. The complete variable domain, with remaining parts taken from reference TRBV5-6 and TRBJ1-2, reads DAGVTQSPTHLIKTRGQQVTLRCSPKSGHDTVSWYQQALGQGPQFIFQYYEEEERQRGNFPDRFSGHQFPNYSSELNVNALLLGDSALYLCASSLERGNYGYTFGSGTRLTVV.